These 30 T cell receptor beta chains were sequenced from one sample in a study of brain T cells in children with intractable seizures. Time point indicated: blood from clinic visit 5 months post-surgery; TSC patient then seizure free. TCRdb keeps only in-frame clones here, not all; method: immunoSEQ multiplex PCR. The sample lists 340,000 or so clones, over 90% occurring once. Specimen: peripheral blood, collected roughly 5 months after surgery. These receptors were collected from a boy younger than two with tuberous sclerosis and intractable seizures.

V gene TRBV21-1 combines with J gene TRBJ2-2; TRBD2, the table's D call, was not compared with the DNA. TRBV21-1 constitutes a pseudogene. The CDR3 runs to 15 residues. For the CDR3, the DNA is TGTGCCAGCAGCAAAGAGCGGGGCTCAGCCGGGGAGCTGTTTTTT. It specifies CASSKERGSAGELFF.

The genes are TRBV5-1 and TRBJ2-7, with no clear D. Trimming shortened V by 0 bases and J by 3 bases, and 10 bases separated the two germline ends. Germline V gives CDR1 SGHRS, CDR2 YFSETQ. This CDR3 has 14 amino acids. The CDR3 DNA follows: TGCGCCAGCAGCTTGGCCGCGACAAACTACGAGCAGTACTTC. Its translation: CASSLAATNYEQYF.

The V and J genes are TRBV27 and TRBJ1-2; D is uncertain. The CDR3 covers 13 residues. Trimming took 3 bases from V and 7 from J, leaving 12 bases between them. The germline V gene encodes CDR1 MNHEY and CDR2 SMNVEV (reference sequence). CDR3 sequence reads: CASSFSGGSGYTF. In DNA, the CDR3 is TGTGCCAGCAGTTTTTCCGGAGGGTCTGGCTACACCTTC.

The chain uses TRBV7-9 and TRBJ1-2; unclear D gene. This CDR3 has 17 residues. Germline assignment: CDR1 SEHNR and CDR2 FQNEAQ (reference sequence). V dropped 3 bases and J dropped 0 bases, with 17 bases sitting between them. The CDR3 region is CASSFNFAPSANYGYTF. CDR3 bases: TGTGCCAGCAGCTTCAACTTCGCTCCTTCAGCTAACTATGGCTACACCTTC. The full variable domain, its missing parts supplied by reference TRBV7-9 and TRBJ1-2, is DTGVSQNPRHKITKRGQNVTFRCDPISEHNRLYWYRQTLGQGPEFLTYFQNEAQLEKSRLLSDRFSAERPKGSFSTLEIQRTEQGDSAMYLCASSFNFAPSANYGYTFGSGTRLTVV.

The chain has TRBV27 and TRBJ1-1; D ambiguous. CDR1 and CDR2 from the germline V gene are MNHEY and SMNVEV (reference sequence). The CDR3 totals 15 residues. The germline V and J ends were trimmed by 2 bases and 4 bases, with 14 bases remaining between them. CDR3 residues: CASSLGPGFTTEAFF. CDR3 DNA sequence: TGTGCCAGCAGTTTAGGCCCGGGGTTTACCACTGAAGCTTTCTTT.

The chain carries TRBV7-9 and TRBJ1-1; D is perhaps TRBD1 (5 bases). Germline CDR1 and CDR2: SEHNR and FQNEAQ (reference sequence). The CDR3 has 12 residues. Deletions cut 3 bases from V and 8 bases from J, with 10 bases between. CDR3 sequence: CASSFGTVEAFF. The CDR3 DNA reads TGTGCCAGCAGCTTCGGGACGGTAGAAGCTTTCTTT.

This clone was detected a few times. The rearrangement uses TRBV9 and TRBJ2-5; TRBD2 aligns across 12 bases. CDR1 is SGDLS, CDR2 YYNGEE, per germline. With 4 bases clipped from V and 5 bases from J, the junction kept 6 bases outside the gene matches. This CDR3 contains 15 residues. The CDR3 spells CASSPPTSGSETQYF. The CDR3 DNA sequence: TGTGCCAGCAGCCCCCCGACTAGCGGGAGCGAGACCCAGTACTTC. The entire variable domain, with the rest obtained from reference TRBV9 and TRBJ2-5, is as follows: DSGVTQTPKHLITATGQRVTLRCSPRSGDLSVYWYQQSLDQGLQFLIQYYNGEERAKGNILERFSAQQFPDLHSELNLSSLELGDSALYFCASSPPTSGSETQYFGPGTRLLVL.

The rearrangement joins TRBV29-1 to TRBJ2-3; 7 bases map to TRBD2. This CDR3 comprises 13 residues. V lost 8 bases and J lost 5; bases outside the gene matches: 10. The germline gives CDR1 SQVTM, CDR2 ANQGSEA. CDR3 nucleotides: TGCAGCACCAGACTAGCCGGAGGAGATACGCAGTATTTT. Translating gives CSTRLAGGDTQYF.

The chain couples TRBV25-1 to TRBJ1-2; D uncertain. Germline V gene lookup returns CDR1 MGHDK and CDR2 SYGVNS. This CDR3 contains 13 residues. Trimming cost V 1 base and J 5 bases, with 8 bases left between them. Here the CDR3 reads CASSESGVYGYTF. In DNA, the CDR3 is TGTGCCAGCAGTGAATCAGGAGTGTATGGCTACACCTTC.

The genes are TRBV10-3 and TRBJ2-7; weak D call: TRBD1 (6 bases). V was shortened by 7 bases and J by 2 bases, with 21 bases between the two germline ends. This CDR3 region has 16 residues. Germline V gene lookup returns CDR1 ENHRY and CDR2 SYGVKD. CDR3 protein: CAITRGDRDNPYEQYF. In nucleotides, the CDR3 is TGTGCCATCACCAGGGGTGATCGGGACAACCCCTACGAGCAGTACTTC.

This chain joins TRBV19 and TRBJ2-7, with 9 bases lining up with TRBD2. The V gene's germline CDR1 is LNHDA and CDR2 SQIVND (reference sequence). The CDR3 totals 14 residues. V lost 6 bases, J lost 2 bases, and 5 bases stayed unmatched. The CDR3, as DNA: TGTGCCAGTAGCCTGGGCGGGGGGGCCTACGAGCAGTACTTC. It yields the protein CASSLGGGAYEQYF.

The chain links TRBV7-2 to TRBJ2-1, with TRBD2 as a possible D gene (7 bases). The CDR3 contains 15 residues. Germline lookup yields CDR1 SGHTA and CDR2 FQGNSA. V gave up 1 base and J gave up 5 bases, with 12 bases separating them. CDR3 bases: TGTGCCAGCAGCTTAGGGGGGGGCTGGAACAATGAGCAGTTCTTC. This gives the protein CASSLGGGWNNEQFF.

The chain has TRBV5-1 and TRBJ2-1; no clear D. Germline loops: CDR1 SGHRS, CDR2 YFSETQ. This CDR3 has 12 residues. V lost 0 bases and J lost 10, with 8 bases in between. In DNA, the CDR3 is TGCGCCAGCAGCTTGGGATTGGGCGAGCAGTTCTTC. It codes for CASSLGLGEQFF.

This chain uses TRBV3-1 (or the pseudogene TRBV3-2) with TRBJ1-1; D remains unclear. The V gene's germline CDR1 is LGHDT and CDR2 YNNKEL (reference sequence). Deletions cut 1 base from V and 4 bases from J, with 16 bases between. The CDR3 is 16 residues long. In DNA form, the CDR3 reads TGTGCCAGCAGCCAAGGTAGTATGGGCTTAGGCACTGAAGCTTTCTTT. Amino acids: CASSQGSMGLGTEAFF.

This clone was found once. The genes are TRBV7-9 and TRBJ2-7; 8 bases agree with TRBD1. The CDR3 length is 14 residues. With 2 bases clipped from V and 5 bases from J, the junction kept 5 bases outside the gene matches. The germline V gene has CDR1 SEHNR and CDR2 FQNEAQ (reference sequence). The CDR3 bases are TGTGCCAGCAGCTTACCAGGCAGGGGGCACGAGCAGTACTTC. It yields the protein CASSLPGRGHEQYF. Full variable domain (outside the CDR3, taken from reference TRBV7-9 and TRBJ2-7): DTGVSQNPRHKITKRGQNVTFRCDPISEHNRLYWYRQTLGQGPEFLTYFQNEAQLEKSRLLSDRFSAERPKGSFSTLEIQRTEQGDSAMYLCASSLPGRGHEQYFGPGTRLTVT.

A few counts support this clone. The chain joins TRBV19 to TRBJ1-5; 10 bases align to TRBD1. CDR3 length equals 14 residues. The V and J ends lost 7 bases and 6 bases, in that order; junction bases with no gene match: 6. From germline, CDR1 is LNHDA and CDR2 SQIVND (reference sequence). The CDR3 loop is CASIVTGGGQPQHF. CDR3 in DNA: TGTGCCAGTATCGTGACAGGGGGCGGTCAGCCCCAGCATTTT.

The chain carries TRBV7-9 and TRBJ1-4, with D perhaps TRBD1 (6 bases). The CDR3 consists of 15 residues. The ends were cut back, 1 base at V and 3 bases at J, with 9 bases in the middle. Germline CDR1 reads SEHNR; CDR2 reads FQNEAQ (reference sequence). CDR3 in DNA: TGTGCCAGCAGCTTAGAACAGGGTCCTAATGAAAAACTGTTTTTT. Its translation: CASSLEQGPNEKLFF.

This clone showed up just once. The chain links TRBV30 to TRBJ2-7, with a tentative D call TRBD2 (6 bases). The germline gives CDR1 GTSNPN, CDR2 SVGIG (reference sequence). V lost 5 bases to trimming and J lost 3 bases, with 17 bases between them. The CDR3 has 14 amino acids. CDR3 DNA: TGTGCCTGGCGTAAACCGGGACTTCACTACGAGCAGTACTTC. Translating it yields CAWRKPGLHYEQYF.

The gene calls are TRBV10-1 and TRBJ1-1; weak D call: TRBD1 (5 bases). Between the trimmed V and J ends, which lost 0 bases and 11 bases, there was a span of 13 bases. The CDR3 runs 13 residues. Per the germline V gene, CDR1 is WNHNN and CDR2 is SYGVQD (reference sequence). The CDR3 DNA sequence: TGCGCCAGCAGTGAGTCAGGAGCAGGGATCGCTTTCTTT. Its translation: CASSESGAGIAFF.

The CDR3 here is CASSQVYGTESYEQYF. In DNA, the CDR3 is TGTGCCAGCAGCCAAGTTTACGGGACAGAGTCCTACGAGCAGTACTTC. The gene calls are TRBV3-1 (or the pseudogene TRBV3-2) and TRBJ2-7, with 7 positions matching TRBD1. Germline CDR1 and CDR2: LGHDT and YNNKEL (reference sequence). The CDR3 sequence is 16 residues long. The V and J ends lost 1 base and 1 base, in that order; junction bases with no gene match: 7.

This chain connects TRBV7-6 to TRBJ1-1, with D unclear. Germline V gives CDR1 SGHVS, CDR2 FNYEAQ. Trimming removed 5 bases from V and 1 base from J, with 17 bases in between. This CDR3 region has 16 residues. CDR3 nucleotides: TGTGCCAGCAGCCCCAAGCCTTACCTTACGAACACTGAAGCTTTCTTT. Translating it yields CASSPKPYLTNTEAFF.

This chain joins TRBV29-1 and TRBJ2-3; D not certain. This CDR3 is 13 amino acids long. Trimming removed 5 bases from V and 1 base from J, with 10 bases in between. The germline CDR1 and CDR2 sequences are SQVTM and ANQGSEA. The CDR3 coding sequence is TGCAGCGTTAAGTTAATCGGCACAGATACGCAGTATTTT. This gives the protein CSVKLIGTDTQYF.

The sample holds one count of this clone. J is TRBJ2-7 and V is TRBV5-6; maybe TRBD1 (6 bases). The CDR3 sequence is 14 residues long. Per the germline V gene, CDR1 is SGHDT and CDR2 is YYEEEE. V was clipped by 0 bases and J by 3 bases, with 10 bases between them. The DNA of the CDR3 is TGTGCCAGCAGCTTGGGAACAGGGAACTACGAGCAGTACTTC. It specifies CASSLGTGNYEQYF.

Points on this clone: This CDR3 is also generated by other DNA sequences in the sample. CDR3 in DNA: TGTGCCTGGAGTGTCCGGGGCCTGAGCAATCAGCCCCAGCATTTT. Encoded protein: CAWSVRGLSNQPQHF. J is TRBJ1-5 and V is TRBV30; maybe TRBD1 (5 bases). CDR1 and CDR2 from the germline V gene are GTSNPN and SVGIG (reference sequence). V dropped 0 bases and J dropped 1 base, with 10 bases sitting between them. CDR3 length equals 15 residues.

This clone has just a few counts. This chain connects TRBV18 to TRBJ1-2; 8 nucleotides match TRBD1. The V gene's germline CDR1 is KGHSH and CDR2 LQKENI. This CDR3 contains 13 residues. The junction had 2 bases not matched to a gene; V was cut back by 4 bases and J by 4 bases. The CDR3 region is CASSRTGPYGYTF. CDR3 DNA sequence: TGTGCCAGCTCACGGACAGGGCCCTATGGCTACACCTTC. Complete variable domain (other parts from reference TRBV18 and TRBJ1-2): NAGVMQNPRHLVRRRGQEARLRCSPMKGHSHVYWYRQLPEEGLKFMVYLQKENIIDESGMPKERFSAEFPKEGPSILRIQQVVRGDSAAYFCASSRTGPYGYTFGSGTRLTVV.

The V gene is TRBV18, the J gene TRBJ1-5, with 8 bases lining up with TRBD1. The CDR3 is made up of 14 amino acids. V lost 6 bases, J lost 7 bases, and 8 bases stayed unmatched. The V gene's germline CDR1 is KGHSH and CDR2 LQKENI. The CDR3 region has the DNA TGTGCCAGCTCCGTCGACAGGGGACGGCAGCCCCAGCATTTT. Encoded protein: CASSVDRGRQPQHF.

This clone occurred once. The chain has TRBV27 and TRBJ1-2, with D tentatively TRBD1 (5 bases). Germline values: CDR1 MNHEY, CDR2 SMNVEV (reference sequence). The CDR3 sequence is 13 residues long. Deletions cut 5 bases from V and 8 bases from J, with 15 bases between. CDR3 sequence (DNA): TGTGCCAGCAGTCTTCAGGGAGGGTGGGGCTACACCTTC. It is translated as CASSLQGGWGYTF.

The chain recombines TRBV11-2 with TRBJ2-1, with D possibly matching TRBD2 (6 bases). There are 16 residues in the CDR3. Per the germline V gene, CDR1 is SGHAT and CDR2 is FQNNGV. V lost 0 bases and J lost 3, with 12 bases in between. This CDR3 reads CASSLEGGSGYNEQFF. CDR3 bases: TGTGCCAGCAGCTTAGAAGGAGGTAGCGGCTACAATGAGCAGTTCTTC. Full variable domain (rest looked up from reference TRBV11-2 and TRBJ2-1): EAGVAQSPRYKIIEKRQSVAFWCNPISGHATLYWYQQILGQGPKLLIQFQNNGVVDDSQLPKDRFSAERLKGVDSTLKIQPAKLEDSAVYLCASSLEGGSGYNEQFFGPGTRLTVL.

V usage is TRBV7-9 and J usage is TRBJ2-1; D unclear. Per germline, CDR1 SEHNR and CDR2 FQNEAQ (reference sequence). The CDR3 runs 16 residues. The ends were cut back, 4 bases at V and 4 bases at J, with 17 bases in the middle. DNA for the CDR3: TGTGCCAGCAGCTCCCTTGGTCCCCACCCTTACAATGAGCAGTTCTTC. Translated: CASSSLGPHPYNEQFF.

CDR3 region: CASSPLLSGNNEQFF. In DNA form, the CDR3 reads TGTGCCAGTAGTCCCCTCCTCAGCGGAAACAATGAGCAGTTCTTC. V and J are TRBV19 and TRBJ2-1; D possibly corresponds to TRBD2 (5 bases). V dropped 5 bases and J dropped 5 bases, with 16 bases sitting between them. Germline V gives CDR1 LNHDA, CDR2 SQIVND (reference sequence). The CDR3 covers 15 residues.